This record covers a single TCR beta chain. Its antigen is still unknown. This table comes from immunoSEQ multiplex PCR, and its TCRdb copy is limited to in-frame clones, with some not included. Of just under 95,000 clones in the sample, roughly 90% were seen once. The sample comes from a study of T cell responses to AZD1222 COVID-19 vaccine. Study results and caveats: Mostly white British, mostly female donors; authors suggested clonal diversity may be underestimated. Spike-specific TCR breadth and depth grew following two AZD1222 doses. The repertoires were collected only after the peak T cell response. Seropositivity was recorded at baseline in only five to seven AZD1222 recipients.

The CDR3 consists of 14 residues. Deletions cut 6 bases from V and 4 bases from J, with 12 bases between. Germline lookup yields CDR1 MNHEY and CDR2 SMNVEV (reference sequence). The receptor's source is an adult in good health. Here the sequenced sample was peripheral blood, taken on day 0 of AZD1222 vaccination. The chain joins TRBV27 to TRBJ2-2; a possible D gene is TRBD1 (6 bases). In DNA, the CDR3 is TGTGCCAGCAGGTTCTTGGGGGCCACCGGGGAGCTGTTTTTT. Amino acid sequence: CASRFLGATGELFF.